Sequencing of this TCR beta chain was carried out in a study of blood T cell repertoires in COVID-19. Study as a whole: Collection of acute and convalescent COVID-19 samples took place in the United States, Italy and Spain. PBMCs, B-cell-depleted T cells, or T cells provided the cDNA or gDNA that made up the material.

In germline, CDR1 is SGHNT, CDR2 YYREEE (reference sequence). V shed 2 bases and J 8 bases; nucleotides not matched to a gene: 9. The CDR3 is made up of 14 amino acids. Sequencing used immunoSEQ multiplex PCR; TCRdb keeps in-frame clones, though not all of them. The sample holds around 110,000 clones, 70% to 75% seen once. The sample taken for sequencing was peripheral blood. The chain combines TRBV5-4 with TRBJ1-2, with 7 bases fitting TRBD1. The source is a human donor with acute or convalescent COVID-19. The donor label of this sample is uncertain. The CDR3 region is CASSLQGSNRGYTF. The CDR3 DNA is TGTGCCAGCAGCTTACAGGGGTCGAACCGGGGCTACACCTTC.